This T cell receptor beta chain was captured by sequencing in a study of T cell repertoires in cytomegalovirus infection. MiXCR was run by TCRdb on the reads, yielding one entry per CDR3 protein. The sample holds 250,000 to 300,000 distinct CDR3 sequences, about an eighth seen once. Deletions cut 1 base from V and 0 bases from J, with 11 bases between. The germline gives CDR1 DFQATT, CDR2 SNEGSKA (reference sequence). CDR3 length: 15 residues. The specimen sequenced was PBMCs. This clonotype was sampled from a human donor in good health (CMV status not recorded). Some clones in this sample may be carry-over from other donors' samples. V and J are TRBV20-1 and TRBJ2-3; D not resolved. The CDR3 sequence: CSARATTRSTDTQYF. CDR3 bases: TGCAGTGCTAGAGCCACAACCCGAAGCACAGATACGCAGTATTTT.